This T cell receptor (beta chain) was observed in a study of cytomegalovirus exposure and HLA in healthy donors. For the study at large: Earlier results showed approximately 120 million unique TCR beta sequences derived from approximately 170 million T cells. Clustering assigned about 79% of the roughly 370 genotyped donors to the Caucasian-associated ancestry cluster.

The CDR3 is 12 amino acids. Trimming removed 4 bases at V and 7 bases at J, with 11 bases between. Germline values: CDR1 SGHRS, CDR2 YFSETQ. General study points: 150 to 200 TCR beta chains were listed as cytomegalovirus-associated.

As for this clone: As yet, its antigen is unknown.

It was with 60 Vbeta and 13 Jbeta primers that the PCR ran. Here immunoSEQ multiplex PCR was the method, and the copy in TCRdb shows in-frame clones only, minus some. The data show roughly 70,000 clones, around three quarters seen once. Input material: PBMCs. This receptor was obtained from a man aged 50-59 years in good health and CMV-seronegative. The V gene is TRBV5-1, the J gene TRBJ1-1; unclear D gene. CDR3 sequence: CASSPPSGEAFF. CDR3 nucleotides: TGCGCCAGCAGCCCCCCTTCAGGTGAAGCTTTCTTT.